This T cell receptor (beta chain) appears in the sequencing data of a study of cytomegalovirus exposure and HLA in healthy donors. General study points: Most subjects had HLA-A and HLA-B alleles reportedly predicted accurately by TCR beta sequences. No immune exposure information besides CMV serostatus was available.

This CDR3 contains 15 residues. The V gene's germline CDR1 is SGHTA and CDR2 FQGNSA. Trimming cost V 0 bases and J 3 bases, with 11 bases left between them. This clone turned up a few times. Its antigen is not known. Primers included in the PCR were 60 Vbeta and 13 Jbeta primers. This table comes from immunoSEQ multiplex PCR, and its TCRdb copy is limited to in-frame clones, with some not included. The sample has tens of thousands of clones; roughly 75% are singletons. The gene calls are TRBV7-2 and TRBJ1-2; D possibly corresponds to TRBD1 (5 bases). This clonotype originated in a man aged 55 to 70 in good health and CMV-seropositive. Sequenced input: PBMCs. CDR3 nucleotide sequence: TGTGCCAGCAGCTTAGCGACAGATACCCACTATGGCTACACCTTC. It codes for CASSLATDTHYGYTF.